These 8 T cell receptor beta chains came from one sample sequenced in a study of blood T cell repertoires in COVID-19. The assay was immunoSEQ multiplex PCR, and TCRdb's table has in-frame clones only and misses some. Of 350,000 to 550,000 clones in the sample, around 91% were seen once. The specimen was PBMCs or T cells enriched from blood (not recorded which). These receptors all stem from a man younger than 40 who had recovered from COVID-19.

V and J are TRBV12-3 or TRBV12-4 and TRBJ1-2; D is undetermined. The V and J ends lost 5 bases and 1 base respectively, with 8 bases between them. The CDR3 contains 13 residues. CDR3 residues: CASSQVLNYGYTF. In nucleotides, the CDR3 is TGTGCCAGCAGTCAGGTCCTTAACTATGGCTACACCTTC.

The genes are TRBV15 and TRBJ1-1; maybe TRBD1 (6 bases). Trimming removed 11 bases from V and 1 base from J, with 14 bases in between. Looked up from germline, CDR1 is LNHNV and CDR2 is YYDKDF (reference sequence). This CDR3 region has 13 residues. The CDR3 nucleotides read TGTGCCGGGGCTGGGGGCCGGAACACTGAAGCTTTCTTT. It specifies CAGAGGRNTEAFF.

The chain uses TRBV7-2 and TRBJ2-7, with 10 bases matching TRBD2. V lost 5 bases and J lost 3; bases outside the gene matches: 1. The germline gives CDR1 SGHTA, CDR2 FQGNSA. The CDR3 consists of 13 residues. Here the CDR3 DNA reads TGTGCCAGCAGCAGGACTAGCGGCTACGAGCAGTACTTC. This sequence encodes CASSRTSGYEQYF.

This clone has just a few counts. This sequence joins TRBV28 and TRBJ2-5; no definite D call. Germline loops: CDR1 MDHEN, CDR2 SYDVKM. This CDR3 contains 13 residues. Trimming cost V 4 bases and J 5 bases, with 11 bases left between them. This chain's CDR3 is CASSYPSMETQYF. The CDR3 region has the DNA TGTGCCAGCAGTTACCCGAGCATGGAGACCCAGTACTTC.

The chain has TRBV5-1 and TRBJ2-1; D might be TRBD1 (5 bases). The CDR3 loop spans 15 amino acids. Germline V lookup: CDR1 SGHRS, CDR2 YFSETQ. V was cut by 1 base and J by 8 bases, with 16 bases left in between. DNA for the CDR3: TGCGCCAGCAGCTTGATCCAGGGCCTTAACGATGAGCAGTTCTTC. It encodes CASSLIQGLNDEQFF.

In DNA, the CDR3 is TGTGCCAGCAGCTTGCGCCCCAGCGGGAGGGCCGAGGATGAGCAGTTCTTC. The encoded protein is CASSLRPSGRAEDEQFF. This chain connects TRBV7-7 to TRBJ2-1; 10 bases line up with TRBD2. This CDR3 is built from 17 residues. Germline CDR1 reads SSHAT; CDR2 reads FNYEAQ (reference sequence). The V gene end was trimmed by 3 bases and the J gene end by 8 bases; junction bases not matched to a gene: 13.

This chain joins TRBV18 and TRBJ1-2, with 7 nucleotides matching TRBD1. V shed 1 base and J 8 bases; nucleotides not matched to a gene: 4. Per the germline V gene, CDR1 is KGHSH and CDR2 is LQKENI. This CDR3 has 13 amino acids. The CDR3 DNA reads TGTGCCAGCTCACCACGGGACAGTGAGGGCTACACCTTC. Translation: CASSPRDSEGYTF.

V and J are TRBV29-1 and TRBJ1-2; D is uncertain. This CDR3 region has 13 residues. The germline V gene has CDR1 SQVTM and CDR2 ANQGSEA. V was clipped by 7 bases and J by 3 bases, with 15 bases between them. The DNA for the CDR3 is TGCAGCGGAGGAGGGAGCCGGGACTATGGCTACACCTTC. It specifies CSGGGSRDYGYTF.